This TCR beta chain was captured in a study of cytomegalovirus exposure and HLA in healthy donors. Study-level points and caveats: Subsequent analysis showed first-cohort TCR clusters tending to co-occur in about 110 validation repertoires. Reports credit the classifier with highly specific, highly sensitive diagnosis of cytomegalovirus status.

Assay: immunoSEQ multiplex PCR; the TCRdb copy retains only in-frame clones and omits some. This table has approximately 140,000 clones, around 87% appearing once. Germline V CDR1 and CDR2: MGHRA, YSYEKL. CDR3 size: 18 residues. With V trimmed by 3 bases and J by 8 bases, 19 bases remained unmatched. With regard to this clone: Its antigen is currently unknown.

The donors were in the roughly 130-subject validation cohort, distinct from the approximately 700-subject first cohort. The specimen sequenced was PBMCs. The genes are TRBV4-1 and TRBJ2-1, with TRBD2 matching 7 bases. The origin of this receptor is a man in his late teens or twenties in good health and CMV-seropositive. The CDR3 is CASSQMPIGRDRRHEQFF. Written as DNA, the CDR3 is TGCGCCAGCAGCCAGATGCCTATTGGGAGGGACCGAAGGCATGAGCAGTTCTTC.